The 22 T cell receptor beta chains listed next were all sequenced from one sample in a study of T cells after yellow fever vaccination. TCRdb ran MiXCR on the 5' RACE reads and lists one entry per CDR3 protein. The data show about 260,000 distinct CDR3 sequences, about 5.2% seen once. The sample in question was CD4+ T cells sorted from PBMCs, obtained on the day of the yellow fever booster vaccination. The source is a man between 18 and 35 years old who received the YFV17D yellow fever vaccine.

This clonotype has just a few counts. This chain connects TRBV9 to TRBJ2-3; no clear D gene. Per the germline V gene, CDR1 is SGDLS and CDR2 is YYNGEE. Between the trimmed V and J ends, which lost 0 bases and 1 base, there was a span of 6 bases. The CDR3 totals 14 residues. The CDR3 sequence: CASSVASGTDTQYF. The CDR3 DNA reads as TGTGCCAGCAGCGTAGCCTCAGGCACAGATACGCAGTATTTT.

This clonotype was recorded a few times. The rearrangement links TRBV12-3 or TRBV12-4 to TRBJ2-3; D uncertain. V was shortened by 3 bases and J by 6 bases, with 16 bases between the two germline ends. The CDR3 length is 15 residues. The CDR3 is CASSFEPPPRDTQYF. CDR3 sequence (DNA): TGTGCCAGCAGTTTCGAGCCCCCCCCCCGGGATACGCAGTATTTT.

The rearrangement links TRBV29-1 to TRBJ2-1; 14 bases align to TRBD2. The germline V gene encodes CDR1 SQVTM and CDR2 ANQGSEA. The CDR3 runs 17 residues. Unmatched junction bases numbered 5, after V lost 4 bases and J lost 0 bases. The CDR3 nucleotides are TGCAGCGTTGGAGGACTAGCGGGGGGCCCCTCCTACAATGAGCAGTTCTTC. It is translated as CSVGGLAGGPSYNEQFF.

This clonotype has at least ten counts. The chain is built from TRBV10-3 and TRBJ2-3; possible D gene TRBD2, 7 bases. CDR1 and CDR2 (germline): ENHRY, SYGVKD. The ends were cut back, 4 bases at V and 2 bases at J, with 13 bases in the middle. The CDR3 is made up of 15 amino acids. The CDR3 here is CAISGRGQPTDTQYF. CDR3 sequence (DNA): TGTGCCATCAGTGGGCGGGGGCAGCCCACAGATACGCAGTATTTT.

This clonotype came up many times. The V and J genes are TRBV9 and TRBJ2-2, with 10 bases lining up with TRBD2. Trimming at V came to 6 bases and at J to 4 bases, leaving 9 bases not matched to a gene. CDR1 is SGDLS, CDR2 YYNGEE, per germline. The CDR3 is 16 amino acids. This chain's CDR3 is CASNGGTSEPTGELFF. CDR3 sequence (DNA): TGTGCCAGCAACGGAGGGACTAGCGAACCCACCGGGGAGCTGTTTTTT.

This clonotype was seen only a few times. CDR3 in amino acids: CASSSGAANNYGYTF. DNA for the CDR3: TGTGCCAGCAGTAGCGGGGCGGCGAATAACTATGGCTACACCTTC. This chain connects TRBV6-5 to TRBJ1-2; tentatively, D is TRBD1 (5 bases). V was shortened by 5 bases and J by 1 base, with 14 bases between the two germline ends. The CDR3 is 15 amino acids. Germline V gives CDR1 MNHEY, CDR2 SVGAGI.

This clonotype was counted at least ten times. This chain connects TRBV7-3 to TRBJ2-2; no clear D. The CDR3 totals 15 residues. V was shortened by 4 bases and J by 4 bases, with 13 bases between the two germline ends. The germline gives CDR1 SGHTA, CDR2 FQGTGA. CDR3 sequence reads: CASSWIKSGTGELFF. The DNA of the CDR3 is TGTGCCAGCAGCTGGATCAAAAGTGGCACCGGGGAGCTGTTTTTT.

The chain couples TRBV7-8 to TRBJ1-6; possible D gene TRBD1, 5 bases. Germline V CDR1 and CDR2: SGHVS, FQNEAQ. Trimming shortened V by 8 bases and J by 3 bases, and 8 bases separated the two germline ends. The CDR3 is 13 residues long. This chain's CDR3 is CASGASYNSPLHF. CDR3 DNA: TGTGCCAGCGGGGCTAGCTATAATTCACCCCTCCACTTT.

On this clonotype: One end of the junction does not line up with germline, which may come from a read error. The chain is built from TRBV7-2 and TRBJ2-1; no firm D call. The CDR3 is 12 residues long. The V gene's germline CDR1 is SGHTA and CDR2 FQGNSA. The CDR3 reads CASTLTTSEQFF. In DNA, the CDR3 is TGTGCCAGCACCTTAACGACATCCGAGCAGTTCTTC.

The chain carries TRBV18 and TRBJ2-7; D is unclear. Germline loops: CDR1 KGHSH, CDR2 LQKENI. This CDR3 has 14 residues. V lost 3 bases and J lost 7, with 16 bases in between. In nucleotides, the CDR3 is TGTGCCAGCTCACCGAACCCCACGGTTCAGGAGCAGTACGTC. It specifies CASSPNPTVQEQYV.

There are a few counts of this clonotype. V is TRBV7-2 and J is TRBJ1-5, with 7 bases aligning to TRBD1. With 5 bases clipped from V and 3 bases from J, the junction kept 7 bases outside the gene matches. Germline CDR1 is SGHTA and CDR2 is FQGNSA. The CDR3 covers 15 residues. CDR3 nucleotide sequence: TGTGCCAGCAGCAAACAGGGGCTCGTCAATCAGCCCCAGCATTTT. It specifies CASSKQGLVNQPQHF.

The chain joins TRBV4-1 to TRBJ1-5; 11 bases are a match to TRBD1. CDR3 length: 17 amino acids. CDR1 and CDR2 from the germline V gene are MGHRA and YSYEKL. J lost 6 bases, V lost 11 bases, and 18 bases had no gene match. DNA of the CDR3: TGCGCCCGCCTAGGGGGCCCGGGACAGGGGGTATTTCAGCCCCAGCATTTT. It specifies CARLGGPGQGVFQPQHF.

Many counts were recorded for this clonotype. The V gene is TRBV6-2 or TRBV6-3, the J gene TRBJ2-1; 9 bases line up with TRBD1. The CDR3 extends over 16 amino acids. Germline assignment: CDR1 MNHEY and CDR2 SVGEGT. With 4 bases clipped from V and 2 bases from J, the junction kept 6 bases outside the gene matches. In nucleotides, the CDR3 is TGTGCCAGCAGTTGGGACAGGGTCCATCCCTACAATGAGCAGTTCTTC. Translation gives CASSWDRVHPYNEQFF.

V and J are TRBV7-9 and TRBJ2-6; 8 bases are shared with TRBD1. V lost 3 bases and J lost 0; bases outside the gene matches: 7. CDR1 and CDR2 (germline): SEHNR, FQNEAQ (reference sequence). This CDR3 has 18 residues. CDR3 protein: CASSFIRGLSSGANVLTF. In DNA, the CDR3 is TGTGCCAGCAGCTTCATCAGGGGGCTCAGCTCTGGGGCCAACGTCCTGACTTTC.

J is TRBJ1-6 and V is TRBV28; D is undetermined. The CDR3 spans 14 residues. CDR1 is MDHEN, CDR2 SYDVKM, per germline. With 6 bases removed from V and 7 bases from J, the gap between germline ends came to 13 bases. CDR3: CASRGAMGNSPLHF. CDR3 nucleotide sequence: TGTGCCAGCAGGGGTGCAATGGGGAATTCACCCCTCCACTTT. The entire variable domain, with the rest obtained from reference TRBV28 and TRBJ1-6, is as follows: DVKVTQSSRYLVKRTGEKVFLECVQDMDHENMFWYRQDPGLGLRLIYFSYDVKMKEKGDIPEGYSVSREKKERFSLILESASTNQTSMYLCASRGAMGNSPLHFGNGTRLTVT.

This clonotype occurred many times. V gene TRBV11-2 combines with J gene TRBJ1-3; no reliable D call. The germline CDR1 and CDR2 sequences are SGHAT and FQNNGV. Trimming took off 5 bases at V and 3 bases at J, with 8 bases between the two ends. CDR3 length: 13 residues. CDR3 sequence reads: CASSRNLGNTIYF. CDR3 nucleotide sequence: TGTGCCAGCAGCCGCAACCTTGGAAACACCATATATTTT.

In this sample, this clonotype turned up many times. The V and J genes are TRBV4-3 and TRBJ2-4; 9 nucleotides align to TRBD1. Germline V gene lookup returns CDR1 LGHNA and CDR2 YSLEER. Trimming removed 0 bases from V and 11 bases from J; junction bases left unmatched: 5. The CDR3 has 14 residues. CDR3 in DNA: TGCGCCAGCAGCCAAGAGGCTCGGACAGGGGTTCAGTACTTC. It codes for CASSQEARTGVQYF.

The V gene is TRBV28, the J gene TRBJ1-1; the D is unclear. Looked up from germline, CDR1 is MDHEN and CDR2 is SYDVKM. Trimming removed 2 bases from V and 5 bases from J, with 12 bases in between. The CDR3 consists of 14 residues. Here the CDR3 reads CASSLLVSGTEAFF. In DNA, the CDR3 is TGTGCCAGCAGTTTACTGGTTTCGGGAACTGAAGCTTTCTTT.

The chain couples TRBV19 to TRBJ1-2; TRBD1 might be the D (5 bases). CDR1 LNHDA and CDR2 SQIVND come from the germline V gene (reference sequence). Trimming removed 3 bases at V and 7 bases at J, with 6 bases between. CDR3 length: 11 residues. CDR3 region: CASSIGAGYTF. The CDR3 nucleotides are TGTGCCAGTAGTATTGGGGCTGGCTACACCTTC. Based on the CDR3 plus reference TRBV19 and TRBJ1-2, the full variable domain is DGGITQSPKYLFRKEGQNVTLSCEQNLNHDAMYWYRQDPGQGLRLIYYSQIVNDFQKGDIAEGYSVSREKKESFPLTVTSAQKNPTAFYLCASSIGAGYTFGSGTRLTVV.

This chain uses TRBV7-9 with TRBJ2-7; 8 bases match TRBD1. The CDR3 extends over 17 amino acids. Germline CDR1 is SEHNR and CDR2 is FQNEAQ (reference sequence). J lost 2 bases, V lost 1 base, and 10 bases had no gene match. CDR3 DNA: TGTGCCAGCAGCTTAGTCCCTATTCGGACAGGGACCTACGAGCAGTACGTC. It codes for CASSLVPIRTGTYEQYV.

In this sample, this clonotype is medium-sized. This chain uses TRBV5-1 with TRBJ2-5, with unresolved D. The CDR3 contains 14 residues. Trimming took off 0 bases at V and 3 bases at J, with 9 bases between the two ends. Germline V CDR1 and CDR2: SGHRS, YFSETQ. The CDR3 loop is CASSLGNGEETQYF. In DNA form, the CDR3 reads TGCGCCAGCAGCTTGGGGAATGGAGAAGAGACCCAGTACTTC.

This clonotype was seen at least ten times. The chain couples TRBV14 to TRBJ2-7; the D call may be TRBD1 or TRBD2 (5 bases each). The ends were cut back, 4 bases at V and 0 bases at J, with 13 bases in the middle. From germline, CDR1 is SGHDN and CDR2 FVKESK. CDR3 size: 15 residues. CDR3 sequence: CASSPNWGTSYEQYV. Written as DNA, the CDR3 is TGTGCCAGCAGCCCTAACTGGGGGACCTCCTACGAGCAGTACGTC.